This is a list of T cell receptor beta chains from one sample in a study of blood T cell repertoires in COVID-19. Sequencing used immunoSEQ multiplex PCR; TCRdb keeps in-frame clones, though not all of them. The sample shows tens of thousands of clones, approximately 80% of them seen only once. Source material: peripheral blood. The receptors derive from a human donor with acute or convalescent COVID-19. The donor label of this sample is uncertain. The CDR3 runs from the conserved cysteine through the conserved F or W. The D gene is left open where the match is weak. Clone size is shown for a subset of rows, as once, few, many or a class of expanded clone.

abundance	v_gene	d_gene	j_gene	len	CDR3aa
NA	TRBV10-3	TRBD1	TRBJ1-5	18	CAISEQGQGAGSNQPQHF
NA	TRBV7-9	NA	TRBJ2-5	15	CASSLTGAPTETQYF
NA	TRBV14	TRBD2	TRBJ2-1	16	CASSRPGLAGPNEQFF
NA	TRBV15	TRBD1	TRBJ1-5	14	CATRPTGGNQPQHF
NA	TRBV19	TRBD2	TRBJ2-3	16	CASSNRGSGTTDTQYF
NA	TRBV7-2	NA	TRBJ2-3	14	CASSFGRGSDTQYF
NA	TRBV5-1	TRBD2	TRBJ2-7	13	CASLGLARAEQYF
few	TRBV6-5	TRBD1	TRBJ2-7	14	CASLRQGRPYEQYF
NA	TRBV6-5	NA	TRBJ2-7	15	CASSYSFAGVYEQYF
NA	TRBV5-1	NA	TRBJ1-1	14	CASSIRGRDTEAFF
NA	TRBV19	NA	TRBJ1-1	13	CASGAQRNTEAFF
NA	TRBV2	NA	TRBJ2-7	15	CASSETPGASYEQYF
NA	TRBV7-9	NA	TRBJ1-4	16	CASSLDSGIGSEKLFF
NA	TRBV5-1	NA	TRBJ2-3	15	CASAGGPVYTDTQYF
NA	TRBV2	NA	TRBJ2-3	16	CASSQTPTEPTDTQYF
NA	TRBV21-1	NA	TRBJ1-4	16	CASSPRTGGTNEKLFF
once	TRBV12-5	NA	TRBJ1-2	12	CASGLEGGGYTF
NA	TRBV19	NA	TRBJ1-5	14	CASSIRDYNQPQHF
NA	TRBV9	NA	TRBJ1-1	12	CASSVGGREAFF